A single sample gave rise to the 10 T cell receptor beta chains below, sequenced in a study of blood T cell repertoires in COVID-19. The protocol was immunoSEQ multiplex PCR, while the TCRdb copy is restricted to in-frame clones and leaves out a portion. The table shows over 95,000 clones, with 81% occurring only once. Source material: peripheral blood. These receptors originate from a man aged 45-60 years with acute or convalescent COVID-19.

This clone was found once. This CDR3 reads CSANGAGGTSTDTQYF. The CDR3 bases are TGCAGCGCCAACGGGGCGGGGGGCACTAGCACAGATACGCAGTATTTT. The rearrangement uses TRBV29-1 and TRBJ2-3; TRBD2 agrees at 8 bases. After removal of 7 bases from V and 0 bases from J, the junction contained 12 bases not matched to a gene. Germline V CDR1 and CDR2: SQVTM, ANQGSEA. This CDR3 region has 16 residues.

This chain uses TRBV14 with TRBJ2-3; 10 bases match TRBD2. CDR3 size: 16 residues. CDR1 and CDR2 from the germline V gene are SGHDN and FVKESK. V shed 4 bases and J 5 bases; nucleotides not matched to a gene: 9. The CDR3 bases are TGTGCCAGCAGCCTTCGAGCGGGGGGGCAAAGAGATACGCAGTATTTT. This codes for CASSLRAGGQRDTQYF.

The chain combines TRBV7-3 with TRBJ2-3; D might be TRBD1 (8 bases). Per the germline V gene, CDR1 is SGHTA and CDR2 is FQGTGA. The CDR3 has 12 amino acids. The V end lost 4 bases, the J end lost 9 bases, and 11 bases lay between the germline ends. The CDR3: CASSSQGGTQYF. The CDR3 region has the DNA TGTGCCAGCAGCTCACAGGGGGGGACGCAGTATTTT.

This clone is a singleton in its sample. This sequence joins TRBV6-5 and TRBJ1-4; D is unclear. V dropped 8 bases and J dropped 4 bases, with 8 bases sitting between them. This CDR3 has 12 residues. CDR1 is MNHEY and CDR2 is SVGAGI in the germline V gene. This CDR3 is CASRSVNEKLFF. CDR3 DNA: TGTGCCAGCCGGTCGGTTAATGAAAAACTGTTTTTT.

The V and J genes are TRBV5-1 and TRBJ1-2; no firm D call. Germline CDR1 is SGHRS and CDR2 is YFSETQ. The V gene lost 0 bases and the J gene lost 7 bases, with 13 bases spanning the gap. The CDR3 is 14 residues long. The CDR3 loop reads CASSLVTEGSGYTF. CDR3 in DNA: TGCGCCAGCAGCTTGGTCACGGAGGGCTCTGGCTACACCTTC.

A few counts support this clone. This chain connects TRBV29-1 to TRBJ1-1; D is uncertain. The CDR3 has 15 amino acids. The germline CDR1 and CDR2 sequences are SQVTM and ANQGSEA. Trimming shortened V by 1 base and J by 0 bases, and 12 bases separated the two germline ends. CDR3 nucleotide sequence: TGCAGCGTTGAAGTTAATCCAGGCATGAACACTGAAGCTTTCTTT. This sequence encodes CSVEVNPGMNTEAFF. Variable domain in full (rest from reference TRBV29-1 and TRBJ1-1): SAVISQKPSRDICQRGTSLTIQCQVDSQVTMMFWYRQQPGQSLTLIATANQGSEATYESGFVIDKFPISRPNLTFSTLTVSNMSPEDSSIYLCSVEVNPGMNTEAFFGQGTRLTVV.

The V and J genes are TRBV5-1 and TRBJ2-2, with a weak D call TRBD2 (6 bases). From germline, CDR1 is SGHRS and CDR2 YFSETQ. With 0 bases removed from V and 3 bases from J, the gap between germline ends came to 15 bases. The CDR3 has 17 amino acids. The CDR3 region is CASSLEKGTLDTGELFF. CDR3 nucleotide sequence: TGCGCCAGCAGCTTGGAAAAGGGGACTCTCGACACCGGGGAGCTGTTTTTT.

The gene calls are TRBV19 and TRBJ2-3; 10 bases are shared with TRBD2. Per germline, CDR1 LNHDA and CDR2 SQIVND (reference sequence). Germline trimming cut 4 bases from V and 4 bases from J; bases unmatched to any gene: 23. The CDR3 spans 21 residues. CDR3 sequence: CASSKAYSLKRGGRYPDTQYF. CDR3 sequence (DNA): TGTGCCAGTAGTAAAGCGTACAGTTTAAAGCGGGGGGGCCGATACCCAGATACGCAGTATTTT.

The chain is built from TRBV30 and TRBJ2-7, with 7 positions matching TRBD1. Germline V CDR1 and CDR2: GTSNPN, SVGIG (reference sequence). V lost 4 bases, J lost 7 bases, and 4 bases stayed unmatched. The CDR3 is made up of 11 amino acids. Here the CDR3 DNA reads TGTGCCTGGAACAGGGGCGGAGAGCAGTACTTC. Amino acids: CAWNRGGEQYF.

This chain uses TRBV9 with TRBJ1-2; 7 positions match TRBD1. With V trimmed by 3 bases and J by 5 bases, 10 bases remained unmatched. Germline CDR1 SGDLS, CDR2 YYNGEE. CDR3 length equals 15 residues. Here the CDR3 reads CASSATGTEDYGYTF. In DNA, the CDR3 is TGTGCCAGCAGCGCGACAGGGACAGAGGATTATGGCTACACCTTC.